Following are 27 T cell receptor beta chains from one sample sequenced in a study of blood T cell repertoires in COVID-19. The table came from immunoSEQ multiplex PCR; TCRdb's copy has only in-frame clones and leaves some out. In the table there are about 160,000 clones, over 70% of which are singletons. Sequenced input: PBMCs or T cells enriched from blood (not recorded which). The receptors originated from a woman aged 40 to 50 with acute COVID-19.

The genes are TRBV5-1 and TRBJ2-1, with D tentatively TRBD2 (6 bases). This CDR3 is 16 amino acids long. Germline lookup yields CDR1 SGHRS and CDR2 YFSETQ. Between the trimmed V and J ends, which lost 0 bases and 7 bases, there was a span of 17 bases. In DNA, the CDR3 is TGCGCCAGCAGCTTGGAACTAGCAGTTAGTCGAAATGAGCAGTTCTTC. Translating it yields CASSLELAVSRNEQFF.

The chain employs TRBV27 and TRBJ2-2; D may be TRBD2 (5 bases). Germline values: CDR1 MNHEY, CDR2 SMNVEV (reference sequence). The CDR3 contains 13 residues. V dropped 6 bases and J dropped 6 bases, with 11 bases sitting between them. CDR3 protein: CASSLRGPGELFF. The CDR3 nucleotides read TGTGCCAGCAGCCTGAGAGGGCCCGGGGAGCTGTTTTTT.

V and J are TRBV15 and TRBJ2-1; weak D call: TRBD1 (5 bases). Germline V gene lookup returns CDR1 LNHNV and CDR2 YYDKDF (reference sequence). The CDR3 has 17 residues. The V end lost 3 bases, the J end lost 0 bases, and 15 bases lay between the germline ends. CDR3 coding DNA: TGTGCCACCAGCAGGGCCCTTGACAGTTACTCCTACAATGAGCAGTTCTTC. Translated, it gives CATSRALDSYSYNEQFF. Looking up the rest from reference TRBV15 and TRBJ2-1 gives the full variable domain: DAMVIQNPRYQVTQFGKPVTLSCSQTLNHNVMYWYQQKSSQAPKLLFHYYDKDFNNEADTPDNFQSRRPNTSFCFLDIRSPGLGDTAMYLCATSRALDSYSYNEQFFGPGTRLTVL.

This chain uses TRBV19 with TRBJ2-1; 10 bases agree with TRBD2. This CDR3 spans 18 amino acids. Unmatched junction bases numbered 10, after V lost 0 bases and J lost 5 bases. Germline V gene sequence: CDR1 LNHDA, CDR2 SQIVND (reference sequence). In DNA, the CDR3 is TGTGCCAGTAGTATAGATCGTGAGGGGACTAGCGCCAACAATGAGCAGTTCTTC. It translates to CASSIDREGTSANNEQFF. Variable domain in full (rest from reference TRBV19 and TRBJ2-1): DGGITQSPKYLFRKEGQNVTLSCEQNLNHDAMYWYRQDPGQGLRLIYYSQIVNDFQKGDIAEGYSVSREKKESFPLTVTSAQKNPTAFYLCASSIDREGTSANNEQFFGPGTRLTVL.

This clone was observed a handful of times. CDR3: CASRGARNGYTF. The DNA for the CDR3 is TGTGCCAGCAGAGGGGCCCGGAATGGCTACACCTTC. The chain carries TRBV27 and TRBJ1-2, with TRBD1 as a possible D gene (5 bases). This CDR3 is 12 amino acids long. Trimming shortened V by 6 bases and J by 6 bases, and 11 bases separated the two germline ends. CDR1 is MNHEY, CDR2 SMNVEV, per germline (reference sequence).

CDR3 bases: TGTGCCAGCAGCACCTCGGGACTAGGAACAGATACGCAGTATTTT. This gives the protein CASSTSGLGTDTQYF. This sequence joins TRBV7-3 and TRBJ2-3; 8 nucleotides align to TRBD2. Germline trimming cut 5 bases from V and 3 bases from J; bases unmatched to any gene: 7. Germline CDR1 is SGHTA and CDR2 is FQGTGA. The CDR3 is 15 amino acids.

This CDR3 is CASSLDPGPLIRSGRSHEQYF. The DNA for the CDR3 is TGCGCCAGCAGCTTGGATCCGGGGCCCTTAATTAGAAGCGGGAGGTCCCACGAGCAGTACTTC. V gene TRBV5-1 combines with J gene TRBJ2-7; 9 nucleotides align to TRBD2. Germline V gives CDR1 SGHRS, CDR2 YFSETQ. This CDR3 spans 21 amino acids. The V gene end was trimmed by 0 bases and the J gene end by 5 bases; junction bases not matched to a gene: 24.

The chain uses TRBV7-8 and TRBJ1-1; D gene uncertain. The CDR3 extends over 13 amino acids. The germline gives CDR1 SGHVS, CDR2 FQNEAQ. Trimming shortened V by 6 bases and J by 5 bases, and 13 bases separated the two germline ends. The CDR3 DNA is TGTGCCAGCAGTAGCTTTTTAAATACTGAAGCTTTCTTT. Its protein product is CASSSFLNTEAFF.

The rearrangement links TRBV2 to TRBJ2-1; 9 bases match TRBD2. V lost 5 bases, J lost 15 bases, and 8 bases stayed unmatched. CDR3 size: 12 residues. From germline, CDR1 is SNHLY and CDR2 FYNNEI. CDR3 region: CASSPNSGRGFF. CDR3 coding DNA: TGTGCCAGCAGTCCGAATAGCGGGAGAGGGTTCTTC.

This clone occurred once. The chain combines TRBV15 with TRBJ2-7; the match to TRBD2 covers 8 bases. Germline V gene sequence: CDR1 LNHNV, CDR2 YYDKDF (reference sequence). Losses at the gene ends were 0 bases for V and 4 bases for J; bases not matched to a gene: 5. CDR3 length: 15 residues. CDR3 amino acids: CATSRDLGGRYEQYV. CDR3 bases: TGTGCCACCAGCAGAGATTTGGGCGGGAGGTACGAGCAGTACGTC.

This clone was recorded once. The chain links TRBV5-1 to TRBJ1-6, with 7 bases lining up with TRBD1. V trimming: 3 bases; J trimming: 7 bases; junction bases outside the gene matches: 4. Germline V CDR1 and CDR2: SGHRS, YFSETQ. This CDR3 contains 14 residues. As DNA, the CDR3 is TGCGCCAGCAGCTCGGGACAGAGCAATTCACCCCTCCACTTT. Its translation: CASSSGQSNSPLHF.

V is TRBV5-6 and J is TRBJ2-7, with a possible D match to TRBD2 (6 bases). CDR1 and CDR2 from the germline V gene are SGHDT and YYEEEE. The CDR3 length is 12 residues. Trimming cost V 0 bases and J 6 bases, with 7 bases left between them. The CDR3 loop reads CASSLVGGEQYV. The CDR3 DNA follows: TGTGCCAGCAGCTTGGTGGGAGGCGAGCAGTACGTC.

This sequence joins TRBV5-1 and TRBJ2-1, with 7 bases aligning to TRBD2. CDR3 length: 15 amino acids. Trimming removed 0 bases from V and 5 bases from J; junction bases left unmatched: 5. Germline V lookup: CDR1 SGHRS, CDR2 YFSETQ. In DNA form, the CDR3 reads TGCGCCAGCAGCTTGGAAGCGGGAACCCACAATGAGCAGTTCTTC. Translation: CASSLEAGTHNEQFF.

CDR3 DNA: TGCGCCAGCAGCTCGGAACCGGGACTAGCGGGAAATTCCTACAATGAGCAGTTCTTC. Amino acids: CASSSEPGLAGNSYNEQFF. The chain couples TRBV5-1 to TRBJ2-1; 13 bases map to TRBD2. The CDR3 totals 19 residues. V was clipped by 3 bases and J by 1 base; unmatched bases: 10. CDR1 and CDR2 from the germline V gene are SGHRS and YFSETQ.

The chain's CDR3 is CATSMGSLQGASETQYF. Here the CDR3 DNA reads TGTGCCACCAGCATGGGCTCACTACAGGGGGCGTCAGAGACCCAGTACTTC. This sequence joins TRBV15 and TRBJ2-5; 9 bases line up with TRBD1. Per germline, CDR1 LNHNV and CDR2 YYDKDF (reference sequence). V gave up 4 bases and J gave up 4 bases; unmatched junction bases: 13. The CDR3 length is 17 residues. The full variable domain, with the rest looked up from reference TRBV15 and TRBJ2-5, is DAMVIQNPRYQVTQFGKPVTLSCSQTLNHNVMYWYQQKSSQAPKLLFHYYDKDFNNEADTPDNFQSRRPNTSFCFLDIRSPGLGDTAMYLCATSMGSLQGASETQYFGPGTRLLVL.

V usage is TRBV9 and J usage is TRBJ2-3, with TRBD2 matching over 8 bases. The CDR3 length is 15 residues. Trimming removed 3 bases from V and 2 bases from J; junction bases left unmatched: 5. Germline loops: CDR1 SGDLS, CDR2 YYNGEE. As DNA, the CDR3 is TGTGCCAGCAGCGATCTAGCGGGCCACACAGATACGCAGTATTTT. Residues: CASSDLAGHTDTQYF.

The chain combines TRBV9 with TRBJ2-3; D is unclear. V was cut by 0 bases and J by 4 bases, with 12 bases left in between. This CDR3 is built from 15 residues. CDR1 SGDLS and CDR2 YYNGEE come from the germline V gene. The CDR3 DNA sequence: TGTGCCAGCAGCGTAGAAGCGATCGGCGCAGATACGCAGTATTTT. It encodes CASSVEAIGADTQYF.

This clone has just a few counts. This sequence joins TRBV19 and TRBJ1-2; D might be TRBD1 (6 bases). The CDR3 runs to 15 residues. Trimming shortened V by 8 bases and J by 1 base, and 17 bases separated the two germline ends. Germline V gives CDR1 LNHDA, CDR2 SQIVND (reference sequence). The CDR3 sequence is CASYLGAGDNYGYTF. CDR3 bases: TGTGCCAGTTACTTGGGGGCAGGAGATAACTATGGCTACACCTTC. Based on the CDR3 plus reference TRBV19 and TRBJ1-2, the full variable domain is DGGITQSPKYLFRKEGQNVTLSCEQNLNHDAMYWYRQDPGQGLRLIYYSQIVNDFQKGDIAEGYSVSREKKESFPLTVTSAQKNPTAFYLCASYLGAGDNYGYTFGSGTRLTVV.

The chain has TRBV28 and TRBJ2-1; D may be TRBD2 (5 bases). V was shortened by 5 bases and J by 11 bases, with 10 bases between the two germline ends. The CDR3 totals 11 residues. The germline V gene encodes CDR1 MDHEN and CDR2 SYDVKM. The CDR3 nucleotides read TGTGCCAGCAGTCCGGGAATTCAGCAGTTCTTC. Translation: CASSPGIQQFF.

The chain couples TRBV29-1 to TRBJ1-2; no clear D gene. CDR3 size: 15 residues. The germline gives CDR1 SQVTM, CDR2 ANQGSEA. V lost 0 bases and J lost 4, with 15 bases in between. The CDR3 is CSVEDLKQLIYGYTF. Written as DNA, the CDR3 is TGCAGCGTTGAAGATCTGAAACAGCTCATCTATGGCTACACCTTC.

The V and J genes are TRBV5-1 and TRBJ2-3, with TRBD2 identical over 8 bases. Germline assignment: CDR1 SGHRS and CDR2 YFSETQ. With 1 base clipped from V and 1 base from J, the junction kept 2 bases outside the gene matches. This CDR3 region has 15 residues. CDR3 sequence (DNA): TGCGCCAGCAGCTTGAAACTAGCGGGCACAGATACGCAGTATTTT. Its translation is CASSLKLAGTDTQYF. The entire variable domain, with the rest obtained from reference TRBV5-1 and TRBJ2-3, is as follows: KAGVTQTPRYLIKTRGQQVTLSCSPISGHRSVSWYQQTPGQGLQFLFEYFSETQRNKGNFPGRFSGRQFSNSRSEMNVSTLELGDSALYLCASSLKLAGTDTQYFGPGTRLTVL.

The V call is TRBV18, the J call TRBJ1-1; 9 positions agree with TRBD1. The length of the CDR3 is 13 residues. Germline lookup yields CDR1 KGHSH and CDR2 LQKENI. J gave up 5 bases and V 6 bases, and 4 bases lay outside the gene matches. The CDR3 DNA sequence: TGTGCCAGCTCCGACAGGGGGAGGACTGAAGCTTTCTTT. It codes for CASSDRGRTEAFF. Full variable domain (remainder filled in from reference TRBV18 and TRBJ1-1): NAGVMQNPRHLVRRRGQEARLRCSPMKGHSHVYWYRQLPEEGLKFMVYLQKENIIDESGMPKERFSAEFPKEGPSILRIQQVVRGDSAAYFCASSDRGRTEAFFGQGTRLTVV.

The V and J genes are TRBV6-2 or TRBV6-3 and TRBJ2-1; D unclear. The CDR3 is 11 residues long. Germline CDR1 and CDR2: MNHEY and SVGEGT. Trimming shortened V by 4 bases and J by 8 bases, and 6 bases separated the two germline ends. The CDR3 nucleotides are TGTGCCAGCAGTTTGGCCCATGAGCAGTTCTTC. It is translated as CASSLAHEQFF.

This clone was counted ten times or more. The V and J genes are TRBV18 and TRBJ1-1; 7 nucleotides line up with TRBD1. J lost 0 bases, V lost 1 base, and 5 bases had no gene match. The CDR3 runs to 16 residues. The germline V gene has CDR1 KGHSH and CDR2 LQKENI. The CDR3 region is CASSPRTGDMNTEAFF. CDR3 in DNA: TGTGCCAGCTCACCACGCACAGGGGATATGAACACTGAAGCTTTCTTT.

The genes are TRBV10-3 and TRBJ2-3, with 9 bases that match TRBD1. Trimming at V came to 6 bases and at J to 4 bases, leaving 8 bases not matched to a gene. The CDR3 totals 15 residues. From germline, CDR1 is ENHRY and CDR2 SYGVKD. CDR3 DNA: TGTGCCATCAGGCGGACAGGGGAACGGGCAGATACGCAGTATTTT. Protein product: CAIRRTGERADTQYF.

This clone was observed a single time. J is TRBJ2-5 and V is TRBV21-1; the D call in the table, TRBD1, was not verified against the DNA. TRBV21-1 constitutes a pseudogene. This CDR3 has 14 amino acids. CDR3 residues: CASSDPTGLETQYF. The DNA of the CDR3 is TGTGCCAGCAGCGACCCGACAGGGCTCGAGACCCAGTACTTC.

The chain recombines TRBV7-9 with TRBJ2-5; 10 bases map to TRBD2. There are 15 residues in the CDR3. Per the germline V gene, CDR1 is SEHNR and CDR2 is FQNEAQ (reference sequence). V gave up 8 bases and J gave up 2 bases; unmatched junction bases: 8. This chain's CDR3 is CASGRTSGLQETQYF. The CDR3 DNA is TGTGCCAGCGGTCGGACTAGCGGATTACAAGAGACCCAGTACTTC.